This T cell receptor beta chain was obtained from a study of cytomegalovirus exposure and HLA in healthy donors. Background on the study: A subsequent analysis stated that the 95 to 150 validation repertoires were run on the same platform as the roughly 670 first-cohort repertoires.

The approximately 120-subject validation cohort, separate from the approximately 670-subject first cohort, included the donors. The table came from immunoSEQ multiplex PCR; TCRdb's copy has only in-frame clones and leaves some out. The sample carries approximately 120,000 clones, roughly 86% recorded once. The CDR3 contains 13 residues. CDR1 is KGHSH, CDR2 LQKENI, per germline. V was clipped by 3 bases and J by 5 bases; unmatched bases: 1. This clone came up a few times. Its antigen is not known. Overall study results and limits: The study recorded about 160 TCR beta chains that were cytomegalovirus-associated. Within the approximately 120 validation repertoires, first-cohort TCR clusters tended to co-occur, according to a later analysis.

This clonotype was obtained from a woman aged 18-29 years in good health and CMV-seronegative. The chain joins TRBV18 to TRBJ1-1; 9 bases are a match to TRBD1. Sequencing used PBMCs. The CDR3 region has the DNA TGTGCCAGCTCACCCGACAGGGGGACTGAAGCTTTCTTT. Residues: CASSPDRGTEAFF.